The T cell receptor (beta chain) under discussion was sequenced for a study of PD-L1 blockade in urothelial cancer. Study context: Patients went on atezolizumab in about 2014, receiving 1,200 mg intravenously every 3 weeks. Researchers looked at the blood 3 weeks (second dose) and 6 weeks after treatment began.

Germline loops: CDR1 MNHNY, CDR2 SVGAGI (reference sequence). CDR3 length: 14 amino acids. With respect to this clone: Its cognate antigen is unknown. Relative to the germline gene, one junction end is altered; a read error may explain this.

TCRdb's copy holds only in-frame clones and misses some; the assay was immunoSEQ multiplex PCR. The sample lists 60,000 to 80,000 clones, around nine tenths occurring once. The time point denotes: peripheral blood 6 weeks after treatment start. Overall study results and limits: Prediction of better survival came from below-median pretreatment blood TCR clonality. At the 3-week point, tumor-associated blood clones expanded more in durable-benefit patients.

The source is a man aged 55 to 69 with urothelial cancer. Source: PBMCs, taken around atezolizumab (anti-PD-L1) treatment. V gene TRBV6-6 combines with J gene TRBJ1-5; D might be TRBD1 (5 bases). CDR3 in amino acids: CASSTPGGYQPQHF. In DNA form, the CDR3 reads TGTGCCAGCAGTACCCCCGGGGGGTACCAGCCCCAACATTTT.